The sample holds a few counts of the clone carrying this TCR beta chain. Its antigen is still unknown. The source of the sample is a study of beta chain features in type 1 diabetes. Overall study findings and caveats: Among patients, naive, central memory and Treg TCRB repertoires appeared more similar than among healthy donors.

As every portion of the isolated RNA was reverse transcribed, the sequencing read expressed TCRB transcripts. The table came from immunoSEQ multiplex PCR; TCRdb's copy has only in-frame clones and leaves some out. The table has more than 130,000 clones, less than 9% seen once. A CD45RO/CCR7/CD25/CD127/CD95/CD27 panel sorted naive, central memory, regulatory and stem cell-like memory CD4+ cells. The sequenced material came from central memory CD4+ T cells from blood. This TCR was recovered from a woman aged 30 to 39 in good health.

CDR3 loop: CSAGGGIYGYTF. In DNA, the CDR3 is TGCAGCGCCGGGGGGGGGATCTATGGCTACACCTTC. This chain links TRBV29-1 with TRBJ1-2, with a possible D match to TRBD1 (5 bases). V lost 7 bases, J lost 4 bases, and 13 bases lay in between. Germline V CDR1 and CDR2: SQVTM, ANQGSEA. CDR3 size: 12 residues.